The present T cell receptor beta chain was sequenced within a study of T cell responses to AZD1222 COVID-19 vaccine. General observations from the study: White British people made up most donors, females outnumbered males, and clonal diversity was possibly underestimated. Breadth and depth of Spike-specific TCRs rose after two AZD1222 doses.

V lost 0 bases, J lost 8 bases, and 4 bases stayed unmatched. The germline CDR1 and CDR2 sequences are KGHDR and SFDVKD. The CDR3 spans 16 residues. Produced via immunoSEQ multiplex PCR; TCRdb's table is partial and in-frame only. Of approximately 100,000 clones listed, more than 85% are singletons. With regard to this clone: The target antigen is unknown.

The sample in question was peripheral blood, obtained on day 0 of AZD1222 vaccination. The chain couples TRBV24-1 to TRBJ1-6; TRBD1 matches 9 bases. The sequence was collected from an adult in good health. CDR3 in DNA: TGTGCCACCAGTGATTTGGTGGGACAGGGAGATTCACCCCTCCACTTT. Translation: CATSDLVGQGDSPLHF.